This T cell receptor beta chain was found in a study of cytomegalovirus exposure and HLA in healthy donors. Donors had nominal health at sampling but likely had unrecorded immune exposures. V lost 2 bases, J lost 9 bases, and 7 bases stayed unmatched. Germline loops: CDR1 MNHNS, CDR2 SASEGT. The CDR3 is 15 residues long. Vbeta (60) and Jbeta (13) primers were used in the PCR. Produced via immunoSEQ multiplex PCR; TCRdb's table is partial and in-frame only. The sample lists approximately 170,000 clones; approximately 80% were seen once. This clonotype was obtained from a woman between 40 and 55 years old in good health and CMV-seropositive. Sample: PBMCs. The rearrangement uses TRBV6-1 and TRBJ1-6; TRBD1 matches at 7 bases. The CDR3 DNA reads TGTGCCAGCAGTGAAAAACAGGGGTCGGGTTCACCCCTCCACTTT. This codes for CASSEKQGSGSPLHF.